This T cell receptor (beta chain) was observed in a study of regulatory T cells in long-lasting Graves disease. This clonotype has only a few counts. Its cognate antigen is unknown. Described time point: newly diagnosed GD, antithyroid drugs for less than 3 months. PBMC RNA was the source of the TCR library. Per the germline V gene, CDR1 is LNHDA and CDR2 is SQIVND (reference sequence). This CDR3 is 15 amino acids long. V lost 6 bases and J 7 bases, leaving 19 bases between the germline ends. The TCR beta library used iRepertoire HTBI primers with Arm-PCR amplification of CDR3. TCRdb itself ran the multiplex PCR reads through MiXCR, one entry per CDR3 protein. This table has more than 400,000 distinct CDR3 sequences, 16% appearing once. Findings and limits, study-wide: Peripheral blood, not thyroid tissue, was the sole material studied. The study found lower TCR diversity in persistent Graves' patients than in newly diagnosed ones.

This same sample was also taken into another study, of T cells in Graves' hyperthyroidism and ophthalmopathy. From that report: Newly diagnosed hyperthyroidism, duration under 2 months, in patients aged 18 to 65. The HTBI primer set drove a first-round RT-PCR of the TCR CDR3.

This rearrangement joins TRBV19 to TRBJ1-5; D may be TRBD1 (5 bases). This receptor was identified in a woman younger than 45 with Graves disease. The material sequenced was peripheral blood mononuclear cells (PBMCs), taken at new diagnosis, from a patient treated with antithyroid drugs. The CDR3 DNA reads as TGTGCCAGTAGAAGGGGTGGGCCTGAGGGGCAGCCCCAGCATTTT. Translation: CASRRGGPEGQPQHF.